The clone carrying this T cell receptor (beta chain) was observed once. This CDR3 contains 17 residues. The data stem from a study of blood T cell repertoires in COVID-19. Study at large: The United States, Italy and Spain provided the acute and convalescent COVID-19 samples. Sources were T cells, B-cell-depleted T cells, or PBMCs; the material itself was cDNA or gDNA.

Original analysis: The authors estimated nucleated cell counts from reference gene primer amplification. TCRdb's copy holds only in-frame clones and misses some; the assay was immunoSEQ multiplex PCR. For V, J and clone size, that table is used; D and trimming come from the DNA. Altogether about 120,000 clones are present, roughly 90% being singletons, with the ten largest covering 8% to 9.5%. The sample consisted of peripheral blood. The chain is built from TRBV21-1 and TRBJ2-2; TRBD1, as called in the table, went unchecked against the DNA. TRBV21-1 is shown as a pseudogene. This TCR was sampled from a woman between 70 and 85 years old who had recovered from COVID-19. CDR3 nucleotides: TGTGCCAGCAGCAAAGGCCTAGGGGGTTCCAACACCGGGGAGCTGTTTTTT. Translation gives CASSKGLGGSNTGELFF.